The 14 T cell receptor beta chains below all came from one sample that was sequenced in a study of T cell responses to AZD1222 COVID-19 vaccine. This table comes from immunoSEQ multiplex PCR, and its TCRdb copy is limited to in-frame clones, with some not included. The sample includes around 140,000 clones, around 93% of them seen just once. Sequencing used peripheral blood, obtained 28 days after the second AZD1222 dose. The receptors here all came from an adult who received the AZD1222 COVID-19 vaccine.

The chain employs TRBV15 and TRBJ2-7; perhaps D is TRBD1 or TRBD2 (5 bases each). V lost 2 bases and J lost 2, with 13 bases in between. The CDR3 spans 15 residues. Germline CDR1 LNHNV, CDR2 YYDKDF (reference sequence). The CDR3 sequence is CATSRQSGPAYEQYF. DNA for the CDR3: TGTGCCACCAGCAGACAATCGGGGCCAGCCTACGAGCAGTACTTC.

V is TRBV6-5 and J is TRBJ2-7; maybe TRBD2 (6 bases). Germline CDR1 and CDR2: MNHEY and SVGAGI. V was shortened by 5 bases and J by 0 bases, with 14 bases between the two germline ends. The CDR3 covers 15 residues. CDR3 sequence: CASSPEDGSSYEQYF. The DNA for the CDR3 is TGTGCCAGCAGTCCTGAGGACGGGAGCTCCTACGAGCAGTACTTC.

The chain employs TRBV11-3 and TRBJ2-7; possible D gene TRBD2, 7 bases. The length of the CDR3 is 15 residues. The V end lost 1 base, the J end lost 3 bases, and 13 bases lay between the germline ends. Germline V lookup: CDR1 SGHNT, CDR2 YENEEA. The CDR3 nucleotides are TGTGCCAGCAGCTTAGCGGCGAGGGGGGGCTACGAGCAGTACTTC. This codes for CASSLAARGGYEQYF.

The chain joins TRBV28 to TRBJ2-7; 9 positions match TRBD1. The CDR3 spans 14 residues. V trimming: 3 bases; J trimming: 4 bases; junction bases outside the gene matches: 4. Looked up from germline, CDR1 is MDHEN and CDR2 is SYDVKM. The CDR3 region is CASSFTQGAYEQYF. The CDR3 DNA reads as TGTGCCAGCAGTTTTACACAGGGGGCTTACGAGCAGTACTTC.

The V gene is TRBV4-1, the J gene TRBJ2-1, with 15 bases identical to TRBD2. This CDR3 has 17 amino acids. Germline CDR1 is MGHRA and CDR2 is YSYEKL. Trimming took 5 bases from V and 11 from J; bases not matched to a gene: 13. For the CDR3, the DNA is TGCGCCAGCAGCACCGGCCACACGGGACTAGCGGGAGGTCAGCAGTTCTTC. Its translation is CASSTGHTGLAGGQQFF.

This clone was seen only a few times. V is TRBV13 and J is TRBJ1-2, with no clear D. This CDR3 spans 12 amino acids. Trimming left V 1 base short and J 1 base short, with 1 base between. The germline V gene has CDR1 PRHDT and CDR2 FYEKMQ (reference sequence). CDR3 DNA: TGTGCCAGCAGCTTAGATAACTATGGCTACACCTTC. This gives the protein CASSLDNYGYTF.

The J gene is TRBJ2-7, the V gene TRBV12-5, with D unclear. V was cut by 0 bases and J by 5 bases, with 14 bases left in between. Germline V lookup: CDR1 LGHNT, CDR2 FRNRAP. This CDR3 comprises 15 residues. The CDR3 region has the DNA TGTGCTAGTGGTTTGGTAAGCAGGTCTATCCACGAGCAGTACTTC. It encodes CASGLVSRSIHEQYF.

The J gene is TRBJ2-1, the V gene TRBV19; TRBD1 matches 9 bases. The J segment lost 5 bases and the V segment lost 8 bases, leaving 10 bases of the junction unmatched. Germline V gene lookup returns CDR1 LNHDA and CDR2 SQIVND (reference sequence). This CDR3 is 15 amino acids long. The CDR3 region is CASGSGTGTNNEQFF. In nucleotides, the CDR3 is TGTGCCAGTGGATCCGGGACAGGGACAAACAATGAGCAGTTCTTC.

In nucleotides, the CDR3 is TGCGCCAGCAGCCAAGATCGAGGGCAGGTGGCCTCCTACGAGCAGTACTTC. Its protein is CASSQDRGQVASYEQYF. The rearrangement joins TRBV4-3 to TRBJ2-7; TRBD2 might be the D (5 bases). The V gene's germline CDR1 is LGHNA and CDR2 YSLEER. Trimming removed 0 bases at V and 0 bases at J, with 15 bases between. The CDR3 extends over 17 amino acids.

The chain couples TRBV15 to TRBJ2-1; D is uncertain. This CDR3 contains 18 residues. Germline V gene data show CDR1 as LNHNV and CDR2 as YYDKDF (reference sequence). V lost 2 bases, J lost 3 bases, and 20 bases lay in between. The CDR3 loop reads CATSRTISVQTYYNEQFF. CDR3 nucleotide sequence: TGTGCCACCAGCAGAACAATCAGCGTACAGACCTACTACAATGAGCAGTTCTTC.

This clone was detected only once. The V gene is TRBV10-2, the J gene TRBJ1-1; D unclear. This CDR3 contains 14 residues. V was cut by 4 bases and J by 5 bases, with 14 bases left in between. Germline lookup yields CDR1 WSHSY and CDR2 SAAADI. The CDR3 loop reads CASSGVSGRTEAFF. The DNA for the CDR3 is TGCGCCAGCAGTGGAGTTTCGGGGAGAACTGAAGCTTTCTTT.

The chain recombines TRBV4-1 with TRBJ2-7; a possible D gene is TRBD1 (5 bases). The CDR3 is 17 amino acids. The V gene's germline CDR1 is MGHRA and CDR2 YSYEKL. V gave up 2 bases and J gave up 0 bases, with 17 bases separating them. CDR3 sequence reads: CASSQFLGVVSSYEQYF. The CDR3 DNA follows: TGCGCCAGCAGCCAATTCCTAGGGGTGGTATCCTCCTACGAGCAGTACTTC.

The chain combines TRBV11-2 with TRBJ1-2; D not resolved. CDR3 length: 12 amino acids. V lost 6 bases and J lost 2, with 7 bases in between. Germline CDR1 is SGHAT and CDR2 is FQNNGV. CDR3 nucleotide sequence: TGTGCCAGCAGTTACCGGAACTATGGCTACACCTTC. Translated: CASSYRNYGYTF.

The genes are TRBV30 and TRBJ1-1; no definite D call. The V end was cut by 0 bases, the J end by 6 bases, with 14 bases between. CDR3 size: 14 residues. Germline V gives CDR1 GTSNPN, CDR2 SVGIG (reference sequence). CDR3 nucleotides: TGTGCCTGGAGTGTACAACCTGGGCGCGCTGAAGCTTTCTTT. Protein: CAWSVQPGRAEAFF.